This T cell receptor beta chain was documented in a study of T cell responses to AZD1222 COVID-19 vaccine. Study observations and caveats: Repertoire sampling happened only post peak T cell response. Increases in Spike-specific TCR breadth and depth were seen after two AZD1222 doses.

TCRdb keeps only in-frame clones here, not all; method: immunoSEQ multiplex PCR. This sample yields about 150,000 clones, of which 94% are seen a single time; 0.95% to 1.5% belongs to the top ten. As for this clone: The antigen is undetermined.

There are 15 residues in the CDR3. Germline CDR1 and CDR2: SGHRS and YFSETQ. The V end was cut by 1 base, the J end by 2 bases, with 12 bases between. Specimen: peripheral blood, collected on day 0 of AZD1222 vaccination. This TCR came from an adult in good health. The chain combines TRBV5-1 with TRBJ2-5; D may be TRBD1 or TRBD2 (6 bases each). CDR3: CASSLTGGVQETQYF. CDR3 nucleotides: TGCGCCAGCAGCTTGACCGGGGGCGTGCAAGAGACCCAGTACTTC.